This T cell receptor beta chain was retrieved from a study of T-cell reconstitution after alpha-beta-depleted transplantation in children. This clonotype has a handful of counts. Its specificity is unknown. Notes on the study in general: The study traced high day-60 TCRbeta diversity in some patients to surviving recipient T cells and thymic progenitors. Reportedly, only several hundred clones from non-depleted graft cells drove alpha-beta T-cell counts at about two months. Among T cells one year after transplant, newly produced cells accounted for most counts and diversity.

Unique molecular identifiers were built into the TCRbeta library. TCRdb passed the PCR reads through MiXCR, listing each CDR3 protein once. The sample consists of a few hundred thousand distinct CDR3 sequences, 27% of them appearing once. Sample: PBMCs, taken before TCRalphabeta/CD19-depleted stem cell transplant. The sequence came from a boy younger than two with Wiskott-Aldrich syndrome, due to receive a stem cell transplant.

CDR3 protein: CASSQGVILGFQYF. CDR3 nucleotide sequence: TGTGCCAGCAGCCAAGGAGTCATTCTGGGGTTCCAGTACTTC. The chain links TRBV3-1 to TRBJ2-7; D unresolved. With 1 base removed from V and 10 bases from J, the gap between germline ends came to 17 bases. The CDR3 is made up of 14 amino acids. Germline CDR1 is LGHDT and CDR2 is YNNKEL (reference sequence).